Included here is one T cell receptor (beta chain) sequence, with context. The target of this receptor is not known. The sample holds no much larger clone one base away, and base qualities are not on file. The data stem from a study of blood T cell repertoires in COVID-19 (dated by TCRdb to between 2020 and 2021). General notes on the study: Samples from collaborators originated in the United States, Italy and Spain and spanned both the acute and convalescent phases of COVID-19. The material from the prospective study consisted of cDNA or gDNA derived from T cells, B-cell-depleted T cells, or PBMCs. The dataset comprised deeply sampled blood TCRbeta repertoires from subjects exposed to, actively infected with, or recovered from COVID-19. The repertoires were made available in a free public database intended to serve as a resource for research on the immune response to SARS-CoV-2. The samples were drawn from two sources: the first 160 participants of the ongoing ImmuneRACE study, and approximately 1,300 subjects contributed by 6 global collaborators. The sample metadata nearly always contained a de-identified subject ID, COVID-19 status, age in years and sex. Where HLA class I and class II types were available, the types were taken from metadata supplied by the sample provider, not from assay-based typing.

Each collaborating institution followed its own protocols to collect whole blood in K2EDTA tubes. For TCRbeta analysis, collaborators shipped samples in one of three forms: frozen whole blood, isolated PBMCs, or DNA extracted from either of those sample types. V and J are trimmed by 3 bases and 5 bases, and the gene matches miss 6 bases of the junction. From a lookup of the germline V gene (reference sequence), CDR1 and CDR2 are SEHNR and FQNEAQ. Its CDR3 holds 15 amino acids, cysteine through phenylalanine. Only the CDR3 DNA stays, 45 bases, in frame from base 1. Summary of the overall study and its limitations: Clinical and demographic metadata were provided uncurated, with the amount varying by source and participant.

TCRbeta CDR3 regions were amplified from genomic DNA using the immunoSEQ Assay, a bias-controlled multiplex PCR. Per the original workflow: The number of nucleated cells in each sample was estimated by amplification of reference gene primers within the assay. To quantify the absolute abundance of each unique TCRbeta CDR3 rearrangement, sequence reads were collapsed and filtered. For each sample, productive Simpson clonality was calculated as the square root of Simpson's diversity index across productive rearrangements. TCRdb retrieved this table from immuneACCESS and kept in-frame rearrangements only. Not all clones are present; in checked studies, unresolved V genes account for under half, and no reason is known for the remainder. That table furnishes V, J and clone size, whereas the DNA furnished D and trimming. Counted in this sample were roughly 250,000 clones; under 90% of them appeared once. The top ten clones comprise around 2.9% of the sample.

Here the chain combines TRBV7-9 and TRBJ2-1; 8 bases in the junction line up with TRBD2. This receptor was taken from an older woman with active or convalescent COVID-19. The sequenced material came from peripheral blood. The CDR3 protein sequence reads: CASSFSSGAHNEQFF. The nucleotide sequence is TGTGCCAGCAGCTTCAGTAGCGGGGCCCACAATGAGCAGTTCTTC.